Given below is one TCR beta chain in context. Its cognate antigen has yet to be identified. No much larger clonotype is one base removed from it; base qualities were not supplied. This sample was included in a study of vaccination and CD4 T cells after COVID-19 (dated by TCRdb to between 2021 and 2024). With regard to the full study: Six males and four females were included in the convalescent cohort, with two Hispanic individuals, seven Caucasians, two Asians and one multiracial person represented. Participants got two doses of the Pfizer-BioNTech BNT162b2 vaccine (n=8) or two doses of the Moderna mRNA-1273 vaccine (n=2). Post-COVID blood samples were collected from convalescent patients a median of around 100 days after diagnosis, with a range of about 30 to 170 days. The time from the second vaccine dose to post-vaccine blood sampling had a median of roughly 70 days and ranged from about 14 to 241 days. Overlapping spike peptide pools from SARS-CoV-2 and from the common cold coronaviruses HCoV-NL63, HCoV-OC43 and HCoV-229E were used as culture stimuli. As controls, cultures received a CEFX viral epitope pool (the positive control), an HIV-1 Nef peptide pool (the negative control), or no peptide at all. In around 9 COVID-19 convalescent patients and a few infection-naive healthy vaccine recipients, researchers compared the spike-specific CD4+ TCR repertoire from before mRNA vaccination with the repertoire from after.

Libraries were made using PCR. DNA from cultured CD4+ T cells was subjected to TCR sequencing with the Oncomine TCR Beta short-read assay at the Johns Hopkins FTIC core. The QIAamp micro DNA kit was used to extract genomic DNA from the cultured CD4+ T cells. Oncomine TCR Beta libraries from cultured CD4+ T cells were pooled with unique dual indexes and sequenced on an Illumina iSeq 100. Per the source publication's procedure: Non-productive sequences were removed, and CDR3s not starting with C, not ending with F or W, or shorter than 7 amino acids were discarded. The MANAFEST web application identified antigen-specific clonotypes by comparing peptide-stimulated wells against reference wells and other culture wells. For a clone to be called positive, the clone needed an FDR below 0.05, an odds ratio above 5, and a productive frequency above 0.1% in at least two of three replicate wells. Cross-reactive clonotypes were defined as significantly expanded in both SARS-CoV-2 spike wells and at least one common cold coronavirus spike condition. Levenshtein distances (stringdist) and unrooted phylogenetic trees (ape) in R version 3.6.1 were used to assess CDR3 homology. TCRdb cleaned the public reads at Q25 with fastp, built clones with MiXCR and kept in-frame beta chains. For every CDR3 protein sequence, its rows merge into one entry that carries the most common genes and DNA. The V and J calls follow TCRdb's processing rather than the paper's. The sample table shows fewer than 15,000 distinct CDR3 sequences, and 74% are seen once. 8.1% of the sample rests with the top ten.

Per the germline V gene, KGHDR is the CDR1 and SFDVKD is the CDR2. The CDR3 sequence holds 17 residues, the cysteine and phenylalanine included. Just the 51-base CDR3 DNA is kept, in frame starting at base 1. At the junction V is shortened by 1 base and J by 3 bases; bases outside the gene matches: 7. Explained via the paper, the treatment or condition label denotes: roughly 10-day PBMC culture with coronavirus spike peptide pools or control peptides (ViraFEST assay). The study used the ViraFEST assay, which expanded antigen-specific T cells with peptide pools and then identified expanded clonotypes by TCR sequencing. Healthy vaccine recipients had no prior SARS-CoV-2 infection, confirmed by negative nucleocapsid antibody tests before and after vaccination. PBMCs were cultured at 1.5 million to 2 million per well in IMDM supplemented with 5% human AB serum and roughly 10 IU/ml IL-2, with about 10 ug/ml peptide pools added. On days 3 and 7, half of the culture medium was replaced with fresh IL-2-containing medium. After less than 12 days of culture, CD4+ T cells were isolated by negative selection using the EasySep CD4+ T cell isolation kit. Ficoll-Paque Plus gradient centrifugation was used to isolate PBMCs from whole blood, and the isolated PBMCs were then either used fresh or cryopreserved at -140C. In general, triplicate wells were set up for every culture condition.

Paper-wide results and their limitations: The median number of SARS-CoV-2-reactive clonotypes rose from under 25 after infection to roughly 38 after vaccination, but the change was not significant. Of the vaccine-specific clones found in convalescent patients, nearly all (304 of 307) were mono-reactive for SARS-CoV-2 spike instead of being cross-reactive with common cold coronaviruses. The number of convalescent patients in the study was relatively small, and the study did not examine early timepoints following natural infection. In convalescent patients, a median 86.3% of post-vaccine SARS-CoV-2-reactive clones were detected only after vaccination, and vaccine-specific priming was suggested by this finding.

The specimen comprised CD4+ T cells from blood, cultured in vitro, sampled after SARS-CoV-2 vaccination. This chain joins TRBV24-1 to TRBJ2-5; 10 bases in between match TRBD2. The clonotype comes from a human donor who received a COVID-19 vaccine. The CDR3 protein sequence reads: CATSDFGTSVSKETQYF. At the DNA level, the sequence is TGTGCCACCAGTGATTTCGGGACTAGCGTGAGCAAAGAGACCCAGTACTTC.